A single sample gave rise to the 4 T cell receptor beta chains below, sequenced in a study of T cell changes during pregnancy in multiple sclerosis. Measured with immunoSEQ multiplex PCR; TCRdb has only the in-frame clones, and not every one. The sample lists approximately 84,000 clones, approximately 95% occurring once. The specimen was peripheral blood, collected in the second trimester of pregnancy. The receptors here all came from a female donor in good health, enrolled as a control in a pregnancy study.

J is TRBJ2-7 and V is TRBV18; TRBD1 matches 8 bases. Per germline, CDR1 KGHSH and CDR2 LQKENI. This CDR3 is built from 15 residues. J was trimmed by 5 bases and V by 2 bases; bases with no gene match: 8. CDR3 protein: CASSPIDRGKDEQYF. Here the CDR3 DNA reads TGTGCCAGCTCACCAATAGACAGGGGAAAGGACGAGCAGTACTTC.

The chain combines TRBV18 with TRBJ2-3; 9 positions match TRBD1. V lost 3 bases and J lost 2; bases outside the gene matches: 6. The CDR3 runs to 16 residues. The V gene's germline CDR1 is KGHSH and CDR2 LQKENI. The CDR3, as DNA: TGTGCCAGCTCACCGCGACAGGGGGGGGTCACAGATACGCAGTATTTT. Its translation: CASSPRQGGVTDTQYF.

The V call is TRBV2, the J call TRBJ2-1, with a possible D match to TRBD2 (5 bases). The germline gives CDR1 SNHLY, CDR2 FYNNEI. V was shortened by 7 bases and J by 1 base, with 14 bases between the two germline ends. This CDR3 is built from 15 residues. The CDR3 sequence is CASTSDSLSYNEQFF. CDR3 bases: TGTGCCAGCACCTCGGACTCGCTGTCCTACAATGAGCAGTTCTTC.

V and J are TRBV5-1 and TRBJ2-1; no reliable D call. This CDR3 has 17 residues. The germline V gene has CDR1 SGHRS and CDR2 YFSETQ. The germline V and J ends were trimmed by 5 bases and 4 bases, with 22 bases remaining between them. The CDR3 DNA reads TGCGCCAGCAGTGAATTTGTCGGCGGAACAATTTACAATGAGCAGTTCTTC. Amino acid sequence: CASSEFVGGTIYNEQFF. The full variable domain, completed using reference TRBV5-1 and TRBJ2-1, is KAGVTQTPRYLIKTRGQQVTLSCSPISGHRSVSWYQQTPGQGLQFLFEYFSETQRNKGNFPGRFSGRQFSNSRSEMNVSTLELGDSALYLCASSEFVGGTIYNEQFFGPGTRLTVL.